This TCR beta chain is drawn from a study of T cell responses to AZD1222 COVID-19 vaccine. Study findings and constraints: No day 14 peak samples; only post-peak repertoires were characterized. Researchers report vaccine-associated CD4 TCRs spanning spike, with dominance at 160-218 and 743-854.

Comments on this clone: Its antigen is as yet unknown.

Trimming removed 3 bases from V and 5 bases from J; junction bases left unmatched: 7. Germline lookup yields CDR1 KGHSH and CDR2 LQKENI. This CDR3 comprises 15 residues. The repertoire was sequenced with immunoSEQ multiplex PCR; TCRdb's copy has only in-frame clones and lacks some. The sample carries some 130,000 clones, approximately 90% recorded once. The sample consisted of peripheral blood, taken on day 0 of AZD1222 vaccination. This rearrangement joins TRBV18 to TRBJ1-1; TRBD1 matches 9 bases. The sequence was collected from an adult in good health. Here the CDR3 reads CASSPLGQGVTEAFF. The CDR3 coding sequence is TGTGCCAGCTCACCGTTGGGACAGGGAGTAACTGAAGCTTTCTTT.